What follows describes a single T cell receptor beta chain. As yet, its antigen is unknown. These data originate in a study of cytomegalovirus exposure and HLA in healthy donors. Study results and caveats: CMV antigen specificity was confirmed in vitro for a few CMV-associated chains. The investigators catalogued 164 TCR beta chains as cytomegalovirus-associated. The tendency of first-cohort TCR clusters to co-occur in the 90 to 150 validation repertoires was the finding of a later analysis.

Clones were sequenced by immunoSEQ multiplex PCR, and TCRdb holds only the in-frame ones, with some missing. The sample contains 82,000 or so clones, roughly 95% of which appear only once. The germline gives CDR1 MNHNY, CDR2 SVGAGI (reference sequence). The CDR3 contains 14 residues. V shed 7 bases and J shed 1 base, with 13 bases lying between them. The rearrangement uses TRBV6-6 and TRBJ1-1; the D gene is possibly TRBD1 (6 bases). Sequenced material: PBMCs. The source is a woman between 18 and 29 years old in good health and CMV-seronegative. The CDR3 loop reads CASNLMGANTEAFF. As DNA, the CDR3 is TGTGCCAGCAATCTCATGGGGGCGAACACTGAAGCTTTCTTT.